The text below deals with one T cell receptor beta chain. This specimen comes from a study of T cells and Merkel cell carcinoma outcomes. Only in-frame clones appear in the TCRdb table, and some are missing; sequencing was by immunoSEQ multiplex PCR. Here the sample spans approximately 20,000 clones, around 80% being singletons. The CDR3 consists of 12 residues. Germline CDR1 MNHNY, CDR2 SVGAGI (reference sequence). V lost 6 bases and J lost 4, with 9 bases in between. The sample comprised tumor tissue from Merkel cell carcinoma. J is TRBJ1-1 and V is TRBV6-6; D is ambiguous. This clonotype was obtained from a human donor with Merkel cell carcinoma. The CDR3 DNA follows: TGTGCCAGCAGGCTTAGGGTCACTGAAGCTTTCTTT. Translated: CASRLRVTEAFF.